A selection of T cell receptor beta chains follows, all from one sample in a study of shared T cell receptors in the human thymus. Assay: immunoSEQ multiplex PCR; the TCRdb copy retains only in-frame clones and omits some. The table records approximately 400,000 clones, approximately 95% of them present only once. The sample comprised thymocytes. The receptors stem from a human donor. CDR3s include the opening cysteine and the closing phenylalanine or tryptophan. Each record gives: CDR3 length, V gene, J gene, D gene, CDR3 protein. A D gene is named only where the DNA matches it firmly.

cdr3_length: 18
v_call: TRBV29-1
j_call: TRBJ2-5
d_call: TRBD2
cdr3_aa: CSVRSDGGLAGFQETQYF

cdr3_length: 14
v_call: TRBV10-3
j_call: TRBJ2-7
d_call: -
cdr3_aa: CAISVGLRGYEQYF

cdr3_length: 13
v_call: TRBV6-1
j_call: TRBJ2-7
d_call: -
cdr3_aa: CASSSRVGHEQYF

cdr3_length: 16
v_call: TRBV7-6
j_call: TRBJ2-7
d_call: -
cdr3_aa: CASSRLSGPFSYEQYF

cdr3_length: 16
v_call: TRBV27
j_call: TRBJ2-3
d_call: -
cdr3_aa: CASSSRTQKAGDTQYF

cdr3_length: 14
v_call: TRBV5-6
j_call: TRBJ1-2
d_call: -
cdr3_aa: CASSLGGQARGYTF

cdr3_length: 14
v_call: TRBV5-4
j_call: TRBJ1-5
d_call: -
cdr3_aa: CASSQWGDLGPQHF

cdr3_length: 16
v_call: TRBV5-8
j_call: TRBJ2-1
d_call: -
cdr3_aa: CASSLAEGRGDNEQFF

cdr3_length: 13
v_call: TRBV11-1
j_call: TRBJ1-1
d_call: TRBD1
cdr3_aa: CASKTGGSTEAFF

cdr3_length: 13
v_call: TRBV12-5
j_call: TRBJ2-1
d_call: -
cdr3_aa: CASGLGPRGGQFF

cdr3_length: 15
v_call: TRBV28
j_call: TRBJ1-2
d_call: -
cdr3_aa: CASSLCRGQSYGYTF

cdr3_length: 19
v_call: TRBV27
j_call: TRBJ1-1
d_call: -
cdr3_aa: CASSLFRRAGRGMNTEAFF

cdr3_length: 13
v_call: TRBV2
j_call: TRBJ2-1
d_call: TRBD1
cdr3_aa: CASSFPQGNEQFF

cdr3_length: 14
v_call: TRBV27
j_call: TRBJ1-5
d_call: -
cdr3_aa: CASSPTGRLLPQHF

cdr3_length: 18
v_call: TRBV4-2
j_call: TRBJ2-3
d_call: TRBD1
cdr3_aa: CASSRLPFGTGGNHTQYF

cdr3_length: 16
v_call: TRBV7-4
j_call: TRBJ2-5
d_call: -
cdr3_aa: CASSLGQGNREETQYF

cdr3_length: 14
v_call: TRBV4-1
j_call: TRBJ2-5
d_call: -
cdr3_aa: CASSHVRYQETQYF

cdr3_length: 20
v_call: TRBV2
j_call: TRBJ2-7
d_call: -
cdr3_aa: CASSEARGYGVGLPPYEQYF

cdr3_length: 17
v_call: TRBV28
j_call: TRBJ2-7
d_call: -
cdr3_aa: CASSLLCGAASSYEQYF

cdr3_length: 16
v_call: TRBV27
j_call: TRBJ2-6
d_call: -
cdr3_aa: CASSATRGSGANVLTF

cdr3_length: 15
v_call: TRBV27
j_call: TRBJ1-2
d_call: TRBD1
cdr3_aa: CASRGTGEGNYGYTF

cdr3_length: 15
v_call: TRBV2
j_call: TRBJ1-3
d_call: TRBD1
cdr3_aa: CASRSQGTSGNTIYF

cdr3_length: 14
v_call: TRBV28
j_call: TRBJ2-1
d_call: -
cdr3_aa: CASRKKGDYNEQFF

cdr3_length: 18
v_call: TRBV28
j_call: TRBJ1-1
d_call: -
cdr3_aa: CASRQHNRPPGSNTEAFF

cdr3_length: 15
v_call: TRBV5-1
j_call: TRBJ2-7
d_call: TRBD2
cdr3_aa: CASSFRTSGSYEQYF

cdr3_length: 11
v_call: TRBV10-3
j_call: TRBJ1-2
d_call: TRBD1
cdr3_aa: CASRTGRGYTF

cdr3_length: 12
v_call: TRBV5-5
j_call: TRBJ1-2
d_call: TRBD1
cdr3_aa: CASSGTGEGYTF

cdr3_length: 13
v_call: TRBV5-1
j_call: TRBJ1-1
d_call: -
cdr3_aa: CASSFPGNTEAFF

cdr3_length: 14
v_call: TRBV2
j_call: TRBJ2-3
d_call: -
cdr3_aa: CAGVRGRAPDTQYF

cdr3_length: 20
v_call: TRBV28
j_call: TRBJ1-5
d_call: TRBD1
cdr3_aa: CASSLSPTGTGEYSNQPQHF

cdr3_length: 14
v_call: TRBV28
j_call: TRBJ1-1
d_call: -
cdr3_aa: CAGSTGRVNTEAFF

cdr3_length: 13
v_call: TRBV19
j_call: TRBJ2-7
d_call: -
cdr3_aa: CASSAGPTYEQYF

cdr3_length: 16
v_call: TRBV2
j_call: TRBJ1-2
d_call: -
cdr3_aa: CALLCQQRRGLNGYTF

cdr3_length: 16
v_call: TRBV5-3
j_call: TRBJ2-1
d_call: -
cdr3_aa: CARSLFRRTSYNEQFF

cdr3_length: 14
v_call: TRBV10-3
j_call: TRBJ1-2
d_call: -
cdr3_aa: CAISEWASDYGYTF

cdr3_length: 17
v_call: TRBV4-1
j_call: TRBJ2-1
d_call: TRBD2
cdr3_aa: CASSQDMVAGVNNEQFF

cdr3_length: 16
v_call: TRBV5-1
j_call: TRBJ2-1
d_call: -
cdr3_aa: CASRLGGFSSYNEQFF

cdr3_length: 21
v_call: TRBV19
j_call: TRBJ2-1
d_call: TRBD2
cdr3_aa: CASSIVKLLADLPDSYNEQFF

cdr3_length: 16
v_call: TRBV7-2
j_call: TRBJ2-1
d_call: -
cdr3_aa: CASTTRGAEHYNEQFF

cdr3_length: 16
v_call: TRBV7-6
j_call: TRBJ2-1
d_call: TRBD2
cdr3_aa: CASSCPGTSGIDEQFF

cdr3_length: 15
v_call: TRBV18
j_call: TRBJ2-5
d_call: -
cdr3_aa: CASSPPPSEKETQYF

cdr3_length: 15
v_call: TRBV28
j_call: TRBJ2-4
d_call: TRBD1
cdr3_aa: CASSTGQGLKNIQYF

cdr3_length: 16
v_call: TRBV11-2
j_call: TRBJ1-4
d_call: -
cdr3_aa: CASSLGAHGTNEKLFF

cdr3_length: 15
v_call: TRBV19
j_call: TRBJ2-2
d_call: -
cdr3_aa: CASSFIIVRAGELFF

cdr3_length: 16
v_call: TRBV4-1
j_call: TRBJ2-1
d_call: TRBD2
cdr3_aa: CASSQDSLAGETEQFF

cdr3_length: 18
v_call: TRBV4-3
j_call: TRBJ2-5
d_call: -
cdr3_aa: CASSQGRGLRIIQETQYF

cdr3_length: 20
v_call: TRBV14
j_call: TRBJ2-7
d_call: TRBD2
cdr3_aa: CASSPRGHGAGSGRAYEQYF

cdr3_length: 14
v_call: TRBV11-3
j_call: TRBJ2-7
d_call: -
cdr3_aa: CASSPKGDHYEQYF

cdr3_length: 12
v_call: TRBV18
j_call: TRBJ2-7
d_call: -
cdr3_aa: CASSPGQAEQYF

cdr3_length: 16
v_call: TRBV7-2
j_call: TRBJ2-3
d_call: TRBD2
cdr3_aa: CASSLGASGRTDTQYF

cdr3_length: 14
v_call: TRBV30
j_call: TRBJ2-7
d_call: TRBD2
cdr3_aa: CAWSPGTRTYEQYF

cdr3_length: 20
v_call: TRBV28
j_call: TRBJ2-3
d_call: TRBD2
cdr3_aa: CASSFSTGSGASGISDTQYF

cdr3_length: 18
v_call: TRBV2
j_call: TRBJ2-5
d_call: TRBD2
cdr3_aa: CASRHAGTSGRTRETQYF

cdr3_length: 13
v_call: TRBV7-2
j_call: TRBJ2-5
d_call: -
cdr3_aa: CASSPVGQETQYF